Below, 26 T cell receptor beta chains from the same sample are listed, as sequenced in a study of blood T cell repertoires in COVID-19. Produced via immunoSEQ multiplex PCR; TCRdb's table is partial and in-frame only. The data contain about 270,000 clones, 91% of them seen just once; the ten biggest clones take up approximately 2.6%. The sample was peripheral blood. The receptors here all came from a person aged 18 to 35 with COVID-19, enrolled during active disease.

V usage is TRBV4-2 and J usage is TRBJ2-2; 8 bases agree with TRBD2. The CDR3 is 19 residues long. Germline CDR1 LGHNA, CDR2 YNFKEQ. The V segment lost 0 bases and the J segment 0 bases; nucleotides outside the gene matches: 9. DNA for the CDR3: TGTGCCAGCAGCCAAGATGGGTGGAGTAGCGGGACGAACACCGGGGAGCTGTTTTTT. Amino acid sequence: CASSQDGWSSGTNTGELFF.

The genes are TRBV28 and TRBJ1-3, with D unresolved. The V gene's germline CDR1 is MDHEN and CDR2 SYDVKM. The germline V and J ends were trimmed by 2 bases and 0 bases, with 5 bases remaining between them. The length of the CDR3 is 14 residues. CDR3 sequence: CASSLHNSGNTIYF. As DNA, the CDR3 is TGTGCCAGCAGTTTACACAACTCTGGAAACACCATATATTTT.

CDR3 amino acids: CASSSGTGAGYEQYF. The DNA of the CDR3 is TGTGCCAGCAGTTCGGGGACAGGGGCGGGGTACGAGCAGTACTTC. The V and J genes are TRBV6-5 and TRBJ2-7; TRBD1 aligns across 10 bases. The CDR3 is 15 residues long. V shed 4 bases, J shed 4 bases, and the junction held 7 bases outside the gene matches. From germline, CDR1 is MNHEY and CDR2 SVGAGI.

Here the CDR3 DNA reads TGTGCCAGCTCACCCCGAGGGGACAGGGGAACGGACACTGAAGCTTTCTTT. Residues: CASSPRGDRGTDTEAFF. The chain links TRBV18 to TRBJ1-1, with TRBD1 matching over 10 bases. Germline trimming cut 3 bases from V and 3 bases from J; bases unmatched to any gene: 10. The CDR3 is 17 amino acids. In germline, CDR1 is KGHSH, CDR2 LQKENI. The variable domain in full, with the rest retrieved from reference TRBV18 and TRBJ1-1, is NAGVMQNPRHLVRRRGQEARLRCSPMKGHSHVYWYRQLPEEGLKFMVYLQKENIIDESGMPKERFSAEFPKEGPSILRIQQVVRGDSAAYFCASSPRGDRGTDTEAFFGQGTRLTVV.

V gene TRBV3-1 (or the pseudogene TRBV3-2) combines with J gene TRBJ2-5, with 9 bases lining up with TRBD2. The CDR3 sequence is 15 residues long. The germline CDR1 and CDR2 sequences are LGHDT and YNNKEL (reference sequence). The junction had 7 bases not matched to a gene; V was cut back by 4 bases and J by 4 bases. In nucleotides, the CDR3 is TGTGCCAGCAGCCCGTCTCTAGCGGGGTCAGAGACCCAGTACTTC. Translated, it gives CASSPSLAGSETQYF.

Written as DNA, the CDR3 is TGTGCCAGTAGTGTGGGGGCCGGACAGGCTTCCCCCTACGAGCAGTACTTC. Its translation: CASSVGAGQASPYEQYF. This chain uses TRBV19 with TRBJ2-7; 7 nucleotides align to TRBD1. CDR3 size: 17 residues. From germline, CDR1 is LNHDA and CDR2 SQIVND (reference sequence). Trimming removed 5 bases from V and 2 bases from J; junction bases left unmatched: 15.

The rearrangement links TRBV19 to TRBJ2-7; 10 bases match TRBD1. J lost 4 bases, V lost 5 bases, and 8 bases had no gene match. CDR3 length: 15 residues. Germline V gene data show CDR1 as LNHDA and CDR2 as SQIVND (reference sequence). The CDR3 DNA is TGTGCCAGTAGTCCCGGGACAGGGGAAGTATACGAGCAGTACTTC. This encodes CASSPGTGEVYEQYF. Full variable domain (missing parts from reference TRBV19 and TRBJ2-7): DGGITQSPKYLFRKEGQNVTLSCEQNLNHDAMYWYRQDPGQGLRLIYYSQIVNDFQKGDIAEGYSVSREKKESFPLTVTSAQKNPTAFYLCASSPGTGEVYEQYFGPGTRLTVT.

The chain combines TRBV24-1 with TRBJ2-7, with unresolved D. Trimming shortened V by 3 bases and J by 3 bases, and 8 bases separated the two germline ends. Germline CDR1 KGHDR, CDR2 SFDVKD. This CDR3 has 13 residues. The CDR3 protein is CATSDPNFYEQYF. The CDR3 DNA reads TGTGCCACCAGTGATCCGAACTTCTACGAGCAGTACTTC.

The chain is built from TRBV5-1 and TRBJ2-1; the D is unclear. From germline, CDR1 is SGHRS and CDR2 YFSETQ. Trimming removed 0 bases from V and 9 bases from J, with 13 bases in between. This CDR3 has 14 amino acids. The CDR3 loop reads CASSLVRSNGEQFF. CDR3 DNA: TGCGCCAGCAGCTTGGTTCGGTCTAATGGTGAGCAGTTCTTC.

Only a few counts were recorded for this clone. The chain couples TRBV19 to TRBJ1-5, with D uncertain. Trimming took off 3 bases at V and 6 bases at J, with 9 bases between the two ends. Germline CDR1 LNHDA, CDR2 SQIVND (reference sequence). The CDR3 is made up of 13 amino acids. Here the CDR3 DNA reads TGTGCCAGTAGTATGAGGGAGATTCAGCCCCAGCATTTT. This translates into CASSMREIQPQHF.

V gene TRBV5-6 combines with J gene TRBJ1-1; the match to TRBD1 covers 8 bases. There are 16 residues in the CDR3. Germline V gene sequence: CDR1 SGHDT, CDR2 YYEEEE. Unmatched junction bases numbered 9, after V lost 4 bases and J lost 1 base. CDR3 DNA sequence: TGTGCCAGCAGCCCAACAGTCAGGGGGCGGAACACTGAAGCTTTCTTT. Protein product: CASSPTVRGRNTEAFF.

This clone was seen just once. This chain joins TRBV28 and TRBJ1-4; no definite D call. The CDR3 length is 14 residues. CDR1 and CDR2 from the germline V gene are MDHEN and SYDVKM. Trimming took 4 bases from V and 7 from J, leaving 13 bases between them. In DNA form, the CDR3 reads TGTGCCAGCAGTTCCCGTGAGGGAGGTGAAAAACTGTTTTTT. Translating gives CASSSREGGEKLFF. Full variable domain (missing parts from reference TRBV28 and TRBJ1-4): DVKVTQSSRYLVKRTGEKVFLECVQDMDHENMFWYRQDPGLGLRLIYFSYDVKMKEKGDIPEGYSVSREKKERFSLILESASTNQTSMYLCASSSREGGEKLFFGSGTQLSVL.

The chain has TRBV4-1 and TRBJ1-2; D unclear. The CDR3 covers 15 residues. The ends were cut back, 1 base at V and 1 base at J, with 10 bases in the middle. Germline loops: CDR1 MGHRA, CDR2 YSYEKL. Here the CDR3 DNA reads TGCGCCAGCAGCCAAGGTGGCAGGAATAACTATGGCTACACCTTC. Translating gives CASSQGGRNNYGYTF.

The CDR3 protein is CATSSATQDRGYGYTF. The CDR3, as DNA: TGTGCCACCAGCAGCGCCACCCAGGACAGGGGGTATGGCTACACCTTC. The chain links TRBV15 to TRBJ1-2, with 10 bases lining up with TRBD1. Germline CDR1 LNHNV, CDR2 YYDKDF (reference sequence). Trimming cost V 3 bases and J 5 bases; bases outside gene matches: 9. This CDR3 is built from 16 residues.

The gene calls are TRBV10-3 and TRBJ2-3; the D gene is possibly TRBD2 (6 bases). The CDR3 totals 13 residues. The V end was cut by 6 bases, the J end by 2 bases, with 9 bases between. Germline V gene data show CDR1 as ENHRY and CDR2 as SYGVKD. CDR3 in amino acids: CAIRGLATDTQYF. The DNA for the CDR3 is TGTGCCATCAGGGGACTCGCCACAGATACGCAGTATTTT.

The genes are TRBV18 and TRBJ2-7, with 9 bases identical to TRBD2. The J segment lost 6 bases and the V segment lost 1 base, leaving 4 bases of the junction unmatched. Looked up from germline, CDR1 is KGHSH and CDR2 is LQKENI. The CDR3 sequence is 14 residues long. The CDR3 coding sequence is TGTGCCAGCTCACCACTAGCGGGAGAATCCGAGCAGTACTTC. Protein: CASSPLAGESEQYF.

The CDR3 DNA reads as TGTGCCAGCAGCGAGGGACAGGGGGGATCAGGAAACACCATATATTTT. Residues: CASSEGQGGSGNTIYF. This chain connects TRBV9 to TRBJ1-3, with 11 nucleotides matching TRBD1. This CDR3 spans 16 amino acids. Germline trimming cut 3 bases from V and 4 bases from J; bases unmatched to any gene: 6. The germline V gene has CDR1 SGDLS and CDR2 YYNGEE.

J is TRBJ1-2 and V is TRBV5-5; D uncertain. Germline CDR1 is SGHKS and CDR2 is YYEKEE (reference sequence). The V end was cut by 3 bases, the J end by 6 bases, with 9 bases between. CDR3 length: 12 residues. The CDR3 sequence is CASSSAGNGYTF. CDR3 nucleotide sequence: TGTGCCAGCAGCTCCGCGGGAAATGGCTACACCTTC.

The chain carries TRBV11-2 and TRBJ1-5; D call uncertain. There are 15 residues in the CDR3. V lost 0 bases to trimming and J lost 4 bases, with 10 bases between them. The germline CDR1 and CDR2 sequences are SGHAT and FQNNGV. The CDR3 bases are TGTGCCAGCAGCTTAGACGGAATCGGGAATCAGCCCCAGCATTTT. This sequence encodes CASSLDGIGNQPQHF.

The rearrangement links TRBV27 to TRBJ2-3, with 8 bases identical to TRBD1. The CDR3 totals 15 residues. CDR1 is MNHEY, CDR2 SMNVEV, per germline (reference sequence). The V and J ends lost 2 bases and 5 bases, in that order; junction bases with no gene match: 6. CDR3 protein: CASSLPSGGRDTQYF. Here the CDR3 DNA reads TGTGCCAGCAGTTTACCTTCAGGGGGCAGAGATACGCAGTATTTT.

CDR3 DNA: TGTGCCAGCAGTTTAGGGACTAGTCAATACAATGAGCAGTTCTTC. Its translation: CASSLGTSQYNEQFF. The chain carries TRBV27 and TRBJ2-1; 8 nucleotides match TRBD2. This CDR3 has 15 amino acids. The trim removed 2 bases at V and 4 bases at J, leaving 4 bases unmatched. CDR1 is MNHEY, CDR2 SMNVEV, per germline (reference sequence).

This clone was recorded once. The gene calls are TRBV6-5 and TRBJ2-5, with D possibly being TRBD2 (5 bases). Germline CDR1 and CDR2: MNHEY and SVGAGI. The length of the CDR3 is 13 residues. Between the trimmed V and J ends, which lost 4 bases and 5 bases, there was a span of 11 bases. CDR3: CASSFSVAETQYF. As DNA, the CDR3 is TGTGCCAGCAGTTTTAGCGTAGCGGAGACCCAGTACTTC.

CDR3 sequence (DNA): TGTGCCATTACACTTACGCGGGGGGCGGTGGATACGCAGTATTTT. Residues: CAITLTRGAVDTQYF. The rearrangement joins TRBV10-3 to TRBJ2-3; 8 bases are shared with TRBD2. This CDR3 comprises 15 residues. V gave up 9 bases and J gave up 6 bases; unmatched junction bases: 14. Germline CDR1 and CDR2: ENHRY and SYGVKD.

This clone was found many times. This rearrangement joins TRBV7-9 to TRBJ2-1, with D maybe TRBD1 (5 bases). The CDR3 runs to 12 residues. The V gene lost 6 bases and the J gene lost 5 bases, with 8 bases spanning the gap. Germline CDR1 reads SEHNR; CDR2 reads FQNEAQ (reference sequence). The CDR3 sequence is CASRTADNEQFF. CDR3 nucleotide sequence: TGTGCCAGCAGGACAGCAGACAATGAGCAGTTCTTC.

V gene TRBV5-6 combines with J gene TRBJ2-3, with D tentatively TRBD2 (5 bases). Between the trimmed V and J ends, which lost 2 bases and 4 bases, there was a span of 5 bases. CDR3 size: 12 residues. In germline, CDR1 is SGHDT, CDR2 YYEEEE. The CDR3 DNA is TGTGCCAGCAGCTTACTAGCAGATACGCAGTATTTT. Protein product: CASSLLADTQYF.

This chain joins TRBV6-2 or TRBV6-3 and TRBJ2-1, with 7 bases matching TRBD2. Germline CDR1 is MNHEY and CDR2 is SVGEGT. V was clipped by 0 bases and J by 8 bases; unmatched bases: 10. This CDR3 has 16 residues. CDR3: CASSYSEWEGGDEQFF. In DNA form, the CDR3 reads TGTGCCAGCAGTTACTCCGAGTGGGAGGGAGGGGATGAGCAGTTCTTC.